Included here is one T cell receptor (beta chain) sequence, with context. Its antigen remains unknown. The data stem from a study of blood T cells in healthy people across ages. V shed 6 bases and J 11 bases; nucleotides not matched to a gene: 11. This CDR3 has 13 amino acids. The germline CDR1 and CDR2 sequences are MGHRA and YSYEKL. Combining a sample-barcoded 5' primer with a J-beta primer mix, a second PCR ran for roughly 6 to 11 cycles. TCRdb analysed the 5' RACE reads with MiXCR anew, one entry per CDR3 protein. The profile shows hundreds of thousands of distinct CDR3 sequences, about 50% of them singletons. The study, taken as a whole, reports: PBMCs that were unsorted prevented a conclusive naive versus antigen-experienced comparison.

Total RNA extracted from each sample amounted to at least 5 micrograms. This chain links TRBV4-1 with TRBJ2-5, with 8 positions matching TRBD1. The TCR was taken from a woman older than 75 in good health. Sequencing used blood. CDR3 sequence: CASRRTGNNEQYF. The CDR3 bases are TGCGCCAGCAGACGGACAGGGAACAATGAGCAGTACTTC.